This T cell receptor beta chain was sequenced during a study of shared clonotypes between healthy human individuals. Study-level information: The study drew on a couple of women and three men aged 18 to 49 as donors. Used for every donor were three CD4 naive, three CD4 memory, two CD8 naive and one CD8 memory plate.

Germline V CDR1 and CDR2: MDHEN, SYDVKM. Trimming took 6 bases from V and 6 from J, leaving 21 bases between them. CDR3 length: 16 amino acids. Deep-level assay runs were performed. Some clones are missing from TCRdb's copy, which holds only in-frame ones; the method was immunoSEQ multiplex PCR. The table has about 2.4 million clones, over 85% seen once. The split of CD4+ cells yielded CD45RA+ naive and CD45RA-negative memory subsets. The chain recombines TRBV28 with TRBJ2-1; D is unclear. The sequencing input was naive CD4+ T cells from PBMCs. Subset here: CD45RA+ positively selected. The sequence derives from a man between 18 and 35 years old in good health. Some clones in this sample may be carry-over from other donors' samples. CDR3 loop: CASSLTLAKGPNEQFF. CDR3 sequence (DNA): TGTGCCAGCAGCCTCACATTAGCAAAAGGGCCCAATGAGCAGTTCTTC.